The TCR beta chain under discussion was sequenced for a study of blood T cells in healthy people across ages. Regarding the study as a whole: Whereas aged donors had fewer naive CD4+ cells, long-lived donors had more of them and higher diversity. Roughly linear declines in TCR beta diversity per million T cells occurred with age.

Through a sample-barcoded 5' primer and a J-beta primer mix, a second PCR was run for roughly 7 to 12 cycles. The template-switch adaptor, which had 12 random nucleotides, put a tag on each cDNA molecule. One entry per CDR3 protein, called by TCRdb with MiXCR from the 5' RACE reads. The sample lists roughly 680,000 distinct CDR3 sequences, approximately 52% occurring once. This clonotype appeared a single time. Its antigen is unknown. The germline gives CDR1 LGHNA, CDR2 YSLEER. The CDR3 covers 17 residues. J was trimmed by 9 bases and V by 0 bases; bases with no gene match: 14. The TCR comes from a woman aged 80 or older in good health. The chain links TRBV4-3 to TRBJ2-1, with TRBD2 identical over 7 bases. What was sequenced was blood. The DNA for the CDR3 is TGCGCCAGCAGCCAAGATTTCGTCCGGGGAGGGAGCAGTGAGCAGTTCTTC. Translation: CASSQDFVRGGSSEQFF.